This TCR beta chain was observed in a study of blood T cell repertoires in COVID-19. Losses at the gene ends were 4 bases for V and 2 bases for J; bases not matched to a gene: 8. This CDR3 has 16 amino acids. The V gene's germline CDR1 is MNHEY and CDR2 SMNVEV (reference sequence). In this sample, this clone turned up a few times. Measured with immunoSEQ multiplex PCR; TCRdb has only the in-frame clones, and not every one. The profile shows about 200,000 clones, about 82% of them singletons. The participants were between roughly 18 and 90 years old and came from under 25 US areas. The receptor was derived from a man aged 35-49 years with acute COVID-19. The rearrangement uses TRBV27 and TRBJ2-3, with 8 bases that match TRBD1. The sample was PBMCs or T cells enriched from blood (not recorded which). The CDR3, as DNA: TGTGCCAGCAGTTCCCTCGGACAGGGCTTCACAGATACGCAGTATTTT. Encoded protein: CASSSLGQGFTDTQYF.